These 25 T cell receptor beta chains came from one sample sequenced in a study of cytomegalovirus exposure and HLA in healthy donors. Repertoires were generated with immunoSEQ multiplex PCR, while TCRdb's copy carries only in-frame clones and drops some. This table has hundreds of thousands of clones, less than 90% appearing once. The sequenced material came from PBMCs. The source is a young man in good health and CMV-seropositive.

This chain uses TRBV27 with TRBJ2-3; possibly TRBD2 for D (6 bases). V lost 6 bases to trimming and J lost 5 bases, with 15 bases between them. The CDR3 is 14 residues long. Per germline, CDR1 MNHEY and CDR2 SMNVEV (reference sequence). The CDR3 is CASRDRLGGDTQYF. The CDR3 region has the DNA TGTGCCAGCAGGGATCGACTAGGCGGAGATACGCAGTATTTT.

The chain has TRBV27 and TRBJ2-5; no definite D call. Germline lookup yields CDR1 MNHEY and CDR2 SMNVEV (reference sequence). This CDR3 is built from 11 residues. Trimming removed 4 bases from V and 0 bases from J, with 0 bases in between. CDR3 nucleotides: TGTGCCAGCAGTTACCAAGAGACCCAGTACTTC. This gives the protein CASSYQETQYF.

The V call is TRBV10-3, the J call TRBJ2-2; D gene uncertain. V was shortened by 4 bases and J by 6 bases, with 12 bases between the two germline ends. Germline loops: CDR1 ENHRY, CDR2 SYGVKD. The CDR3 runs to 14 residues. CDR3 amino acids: CAISGVGKAGELFF. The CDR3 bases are TGTGCCATCAGTGGGGTAGGCAAAGCCGGGGAGCTGTTTTTT.

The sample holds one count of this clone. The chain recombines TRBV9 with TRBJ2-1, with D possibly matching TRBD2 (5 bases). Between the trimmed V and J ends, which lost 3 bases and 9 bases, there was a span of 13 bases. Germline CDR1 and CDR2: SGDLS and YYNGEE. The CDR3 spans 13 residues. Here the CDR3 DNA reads TGTGCCAGCAGCGGGGAGTTTTGGGGTGAGCAGTTCTTC. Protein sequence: CASSGEFWGEQFF.

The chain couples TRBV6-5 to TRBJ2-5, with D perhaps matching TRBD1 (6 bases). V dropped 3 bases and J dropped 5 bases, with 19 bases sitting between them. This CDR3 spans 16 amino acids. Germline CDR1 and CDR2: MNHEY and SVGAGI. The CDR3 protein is CASSYSQTGLWETQYF. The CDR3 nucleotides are TGTGCCAGCAGTTATTCCCAGACAGGTCTCTGGGAGACCCAGTACTTC.

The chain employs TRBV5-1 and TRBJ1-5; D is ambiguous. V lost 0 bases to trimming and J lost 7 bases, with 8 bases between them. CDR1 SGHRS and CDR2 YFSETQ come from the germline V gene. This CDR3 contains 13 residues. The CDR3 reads CASSLDAGQPQHF. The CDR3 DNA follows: TGCGCCAGCAGCTTGGATGCGGGGCAGCCCCAGCATTTT.

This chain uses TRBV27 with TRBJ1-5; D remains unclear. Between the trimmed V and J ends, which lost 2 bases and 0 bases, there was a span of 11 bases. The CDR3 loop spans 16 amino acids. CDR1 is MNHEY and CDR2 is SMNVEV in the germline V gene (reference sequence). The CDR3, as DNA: TGTGCCAGCAGTTTAAAAGCCTACACTAGCAATCAGCCCCAGCATTTT. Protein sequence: CASSLKAYTSNQPQHF.

The CDR3 nucleotides are TGTGCCAGCAGCGTAGAAGGACAGGGAGACTACAATGAGCAGTTCTTC. Protein sequence: CASSVEGQGDYNEQFF. The chain combines TRBV9 with TRBJ2-1, with TRBD1 identical over 8 bases. The CDR3 runs to 16 residues. From germline, CDR1 is SGDLS and CDR2 YYNGEE. V lost 0 bases, J lost 3 bases, and 5 bases stayed unmatched.

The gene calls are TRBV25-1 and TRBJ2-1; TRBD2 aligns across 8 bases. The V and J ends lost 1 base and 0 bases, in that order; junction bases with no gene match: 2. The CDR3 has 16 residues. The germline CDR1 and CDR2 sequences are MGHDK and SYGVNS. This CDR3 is CASSELSGSSYNEQFF. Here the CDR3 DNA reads TGTGCCAGCAGTGAATTAAGCGGGAGCTCCTACAATGAGCAGTTCTTC.

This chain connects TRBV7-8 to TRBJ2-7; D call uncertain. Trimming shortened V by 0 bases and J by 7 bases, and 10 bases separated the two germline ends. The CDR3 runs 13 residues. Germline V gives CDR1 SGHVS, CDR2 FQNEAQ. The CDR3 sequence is CASSLALLWEQYF. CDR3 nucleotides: TGTGCCAGCAGCTTAGCGCTCCTTTGGGAGCAGTACTTC.

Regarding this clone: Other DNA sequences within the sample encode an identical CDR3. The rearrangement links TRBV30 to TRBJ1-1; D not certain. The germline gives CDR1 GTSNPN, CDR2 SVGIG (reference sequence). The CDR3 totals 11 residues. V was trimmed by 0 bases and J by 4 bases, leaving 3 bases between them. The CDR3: CAWSVGTEAFF. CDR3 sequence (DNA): TGTGCCTGGAGTGTGGGCACTGAAGCTTTCTTT.

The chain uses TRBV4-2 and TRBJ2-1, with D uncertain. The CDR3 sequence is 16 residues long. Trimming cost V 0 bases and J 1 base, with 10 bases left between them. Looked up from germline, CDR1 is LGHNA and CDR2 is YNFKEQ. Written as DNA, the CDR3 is TGTGCCAGCAGCCAAGACGGCCCCGGTTCCTACAATGAGCAGTTCTTC. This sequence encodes CASSQDGPGSYNEQFF.

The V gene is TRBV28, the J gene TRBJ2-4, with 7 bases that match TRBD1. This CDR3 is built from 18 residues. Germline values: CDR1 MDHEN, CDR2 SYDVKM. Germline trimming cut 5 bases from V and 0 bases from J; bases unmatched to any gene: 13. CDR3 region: CASSKPLDRAQAKNIQYF. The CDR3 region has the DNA TGTGCCAGCAGTAAACCCCTCGACAGGGCCCAAGCCAAAAACATTCAGTACTTC.

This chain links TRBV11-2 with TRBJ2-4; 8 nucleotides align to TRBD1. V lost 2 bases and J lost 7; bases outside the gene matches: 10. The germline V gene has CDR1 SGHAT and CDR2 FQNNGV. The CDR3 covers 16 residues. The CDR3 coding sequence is TGTGCCAGCAGCTTAACCTCGACAGGGGCGGGGAACATTCAGTACTTC. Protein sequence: CASSLTSTGAGNIQYF.

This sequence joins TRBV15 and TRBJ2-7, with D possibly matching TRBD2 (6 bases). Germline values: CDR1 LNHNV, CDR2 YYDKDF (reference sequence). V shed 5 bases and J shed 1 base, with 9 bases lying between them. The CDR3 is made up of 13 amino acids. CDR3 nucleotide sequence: TGTGCCACCAGCGGGGACTCATCCTACGAGCAGTACTTC. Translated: CATSGDSSYEQYF.

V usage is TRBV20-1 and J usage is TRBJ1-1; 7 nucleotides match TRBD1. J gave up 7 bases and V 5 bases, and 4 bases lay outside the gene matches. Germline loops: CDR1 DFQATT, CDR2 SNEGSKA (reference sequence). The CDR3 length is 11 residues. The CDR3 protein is CSAGDRREAFF. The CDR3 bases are TGCAGTGCTGGGGACAGACGTGAAGCTTTCTTT.

The CDR3 reads CAWSVVEADTQYF. CDR3 DNA sequence: TGTGCCTGGAGTGTGGTAGAAGCAGATACGCAGTATTTT. V usage is TRBV30 and J usage is TRBJ2-3; D remains unclear. CDR3 length equals 13 residues. The germline V and J ends were trimmed by 0 bases and 4 bases, with 8 bases remaining between them. Per the germline V gene, CDR1 is GTSNPN and CDR2 is SVGIG (reference sequence).

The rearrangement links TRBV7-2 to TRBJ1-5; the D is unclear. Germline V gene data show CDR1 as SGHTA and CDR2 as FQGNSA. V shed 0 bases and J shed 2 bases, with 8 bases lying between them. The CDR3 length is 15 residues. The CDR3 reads CASSLAAQGNQPQHF. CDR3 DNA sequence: TGTGCCAGCAGCTTAGCGGCGCAGGGCAATCAGCCCCAGCATTTT.

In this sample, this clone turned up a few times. CDR3 DNA sequence: TGTGCCAGTAGTACCGAGTACAAGGATGGCTACACCTTC. Translating it yields CASSTEYKDGYTF. The chain combines TRBV19 with TRBJ1-2, with D hard to call. Germline values: CDR1 LNHDA, CDR2 SQIVND (reference sequence). V shed 4 bases and J shed 6 bases, with 12 bases lying between them. CDR3 size: 13 residues.

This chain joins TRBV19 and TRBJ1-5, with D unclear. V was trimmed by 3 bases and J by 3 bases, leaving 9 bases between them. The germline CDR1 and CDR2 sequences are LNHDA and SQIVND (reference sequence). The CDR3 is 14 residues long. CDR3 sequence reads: CASSMVVSNQPQHF. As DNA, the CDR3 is TGTGCCAGTAGTATGGTCGTATCCAATCAGCCCCAGCATTTT.

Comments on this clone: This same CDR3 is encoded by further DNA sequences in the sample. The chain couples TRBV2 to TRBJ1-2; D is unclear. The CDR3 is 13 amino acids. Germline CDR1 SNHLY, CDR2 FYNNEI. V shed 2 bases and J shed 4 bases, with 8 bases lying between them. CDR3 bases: TGTGCCAGCAGTGAATTGGGCCTCTATGGCTACACCTTC. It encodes CASSELGLYGYTF.

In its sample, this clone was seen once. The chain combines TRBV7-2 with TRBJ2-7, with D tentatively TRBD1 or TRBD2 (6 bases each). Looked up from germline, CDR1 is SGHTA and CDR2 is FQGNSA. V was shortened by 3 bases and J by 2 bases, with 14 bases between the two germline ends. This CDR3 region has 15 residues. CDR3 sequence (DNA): TGTGCCAGCAGCTTGGAGGGGGAAGGGGCCTACGAGCAGTACTTC. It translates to CASSLEGEGAYEQYF.

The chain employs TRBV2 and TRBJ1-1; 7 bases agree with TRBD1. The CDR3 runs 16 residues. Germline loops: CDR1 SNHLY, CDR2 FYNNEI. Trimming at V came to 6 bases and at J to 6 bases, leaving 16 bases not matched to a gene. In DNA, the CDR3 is TGTGCCAGCAGCGCCGAGACAGGGCGAATCTACGCTGAAGCTTTCTTT. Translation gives CASSAETGRIYAEAFF.

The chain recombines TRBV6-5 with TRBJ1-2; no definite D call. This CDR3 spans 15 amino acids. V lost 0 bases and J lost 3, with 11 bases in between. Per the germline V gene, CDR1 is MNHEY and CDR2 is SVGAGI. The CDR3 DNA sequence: TGTGCCAGCAGTTACTCGATGGGCACATACTATGGCTACACCTTC. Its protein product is CASSYSMGTYYGYTF.

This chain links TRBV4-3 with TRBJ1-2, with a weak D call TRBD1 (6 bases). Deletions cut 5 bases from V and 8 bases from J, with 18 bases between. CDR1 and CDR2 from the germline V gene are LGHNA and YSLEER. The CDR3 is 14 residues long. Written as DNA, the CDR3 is TGCGCCAGCAGCGTACAGGGTACGGTAGGCGGCTACACCTTC. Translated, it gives CASSVQGTVGGYTF.